This TCR beta chain was obtained from a study of OX40 agonist ivuxolimab in advanced cancers. Study in general: Prior checkpoint blockade (anti-PD-1, anti-PD-L1 or anti-CTLA-4) was permitted; around 40% had it.

Germline V gives CDR1 KGHSH, CDR2 LQKENI. The CDR3 runs 18 residues. V shed 3 bases, J shed 8 bases, and the junction held 15 bases outside the gene matches. Excluded were patients having autoimmune disease history or systemic immunosuppression. Here immunoSEQ multiplex PCR was the method, and the copy in TCRdb shows in-frame clones only, minus some. The data contain around 72,000 clones, 81% of them singletons. The sequences come from CD4+ or CD8+ T cells sorted from blood, collected in a trial of the OX40 agonist ivuxolimab. J is TRBJ2-1 and V is TRBV18; 11 nucleotides line up with TRBD2. The receptor was isolated from an adult with an advanced solid tumor such as melanoma, head and neck, liver or kidney cancer. The CDR3 DNA follows: TGTGCCAGCTCACCTAGGACGGCGACTAGCGGGATTGGAGATGAGCAGTTCTTC. It is translated as CASSPRTATSGIGDEQFF.